The 10 T cell receptor beta chains in this list originate from one sample, sequenced in a study of T-cell reconstitution after alpha-beta-depleted transplantation in children. Preparing the TCRbeta library involved the use of unique molecular identifiers. TCRdb analysed the PCR reads with MiXCR anew, one entry per CDR3 protein. The repertoire has roughly 340,000 distinct CDR3 sequences, about 16% of them found once; the top ten carry roughly 40%. This specimen was PBMCs, mostly from graft donor cells, taken 360 days after TCRalphabeta/CD19-depleted stem cell transplant. Receptors were obtained from a male patient aged 2 to 9 who had a stem cell transplant for acute lymphoblastic leukemia, so the T cells may come from the graft donor.

In its sample, this clonotype was seen many times. The V call is TRBV28, the J call TRBJ2-2; tentatively, D is TRBD1 (5 bases). Germline CDR1 and CDR2: MDHEN and SYDVKM. V lost 3 bases to trimming and J lost 6 bases, with 26 bases between them. This CDR3 region has 19 residues. CDR3 bases: TGTGCCAGCAGTTTTAAGGTCTATAGGGTGTCAGGGCCCGCCGGGGAGCTGTTTTTT. The encoded protein is CASSFKVYRVSGPAGELFF.

The rearrangement links TRBV20-1 to TRBJ2-1; TRBD2 is a possible D gene (6 bases). V was clipped by 1 base and J by 4 bases, with 11 bases between them. There are 14 residues in the CDR3. Germline lookup yields CDR1 DFQATT and CDR2 SNEGSKA (reference sequence). The CDR3 here is CSARGRDTYNEQFF. In DNA form, the CDR3 reads TGCAGTGCTAGAGGGAGGGATACTTACAATGAGCAGTTCTTC.

This clonotype was seen more than once but under ten times. The chain recombines TRBV12-3 or TRBV12-4 with TRBJ2-7, with 7 positions matching TRBD2. The CDR3 runs to 13 residues. The ends lost 3 bases at V and 5 bases at J; junction bases unmatched: 4. CDR3 coding DNA: TGTGCCAGCAGTTTTGGGGGGGTGAACGAGCAGTACTTC. Translated: CASSFGGVNEQYF.

The sample holds a few counts of this clonotype. The chain combines TRBV6-5 with TRBJ2-3, with 7 bases that match TRBD2. The CDR3 is 16 amino acids. V lost 2 bases, J lost 0 bases, and 5 bases stayed unmatched. Germline V CDR1 and CDR2: MNHEY, SVGAGI. The CDR3 DNA sequence: TGTGCCAGCAGTTACAGTGCGGGAGTAAGCACAGATACGCAGTATTTT. The encoded protein is CASSYSAGVSTDTQYF.

This clonotype was picked up many times. This chain connects TRBV7-9 to TRBJ1-4, with 8 bases aligning to TRBD1. The ends lost 5 bases at V and 8 bases at J; junction bases unmatched: 10. CDR3 length: 15 residues. Germline V gene lookup returns CDR1 SEHNR and CDR2 FQNEAQ (reference sequence). The CDR3 nucleotides read TGTGCCAGCAGCCATGGGACAGGAGAGGAAGAAAAACTGTTTTTT. Encoded protein: CASSHGTGEEEKLFF.

This clonotype appeared many times. The rearrangement joins TRBV18 to TRBJ2-7; TRBD1 agrees at 9 bases. V shed 4 bases and J 13 bases; nucleotides not matched to a gene: 5. CDR1 and CDR2 from the germline V gene are KGHSH and LQKENI. The CDR3 is made up of 11 amino acids. CDR3 region: CASSLGQGEYF. CDR3 coding DNA: TGTGCCAGCTCACTGGGACAGGGCGAATACTTC.

This clonotype was counted a few times. This rearrangement joins TRBV15 to TRBJ2-3, with a possible D match to TRBD1 (5 bases). This CDR3 is 12 amino acids long. Germline-derived CDR1 and CDR2 are LNHNV and YYDKDF (reference sequence). V was pared by 4 bases and J by 4 bases, with 6 bases between. CDR3 DNA sequence: TGTGCCACCAGCACACAGGCAGATACGCAGTATTTT. Translation gives CATSTQADTQYF.

This clonotype was found many times. This sequence joins TRBV7-2 and TRBJ2-1; 8 bases are a match to TRBD1. Germline V gene lookup returns CDR1 SGHTA and CDR2 FQGNSA. The V gene end was trimmed by 5 bases and the J gene end by 8 bases; junction bases not matched to a gene: 8. The CDR3 length is 14 residues. This CDR3 is CASSPRTGRYEQFF. The CDR3 nucleotides read TGTGCCAGCAGCCCTCGGACAGGGAGGTATGAGCAGTTCTTC.

V gene TRBV5-6 combines with J gene TRBJ1-5, with D uncertain. Germline V gene sequence: CDR1 SGHDT, CDR2 YYEEEE. V was cut by 0 bases and J by 0 bases, with 7 bases left in between. This CDR3 has 15 amino acids. CDR3 sequence (DNA): TGTGCCAGCAGCTTGGCAGGATTTAGCAATCAGCCCCAGCATTTT. This sequence encodes CASSLAGFSNQPQHF.

This clonotype came up a few times. This chain joins TRBV9 and TRBJ2-3; D is possibly TRBD2 (5 bases). The CDR3 length is 15 residues. Deletions cut 0 bases from V and 3 bases from J, with 11 bases between. Per the germline V gene, CDR1 is SGDLS and CDR2 is YYNGEE. The CDR3 bases are TGTGCCAGCAGCGTAGGGGTCGGGAAAACAGATACGCAGTATTTT. This gives the protein CASSVGVGKTDTQYF. Based on the CDR3 plus reference TRBV9 and TRBJ2-3, the full variable domain is DSGVTQTPKHLITATGQRVTLRCSPRSGDLSVYWYQQSLDQGLQFLIQYYNGEERAKGNILERFSAQQFPDLHSELNLSSLELGDSALYFCASSVGVGKTDTQYFGPGTRLTVL.